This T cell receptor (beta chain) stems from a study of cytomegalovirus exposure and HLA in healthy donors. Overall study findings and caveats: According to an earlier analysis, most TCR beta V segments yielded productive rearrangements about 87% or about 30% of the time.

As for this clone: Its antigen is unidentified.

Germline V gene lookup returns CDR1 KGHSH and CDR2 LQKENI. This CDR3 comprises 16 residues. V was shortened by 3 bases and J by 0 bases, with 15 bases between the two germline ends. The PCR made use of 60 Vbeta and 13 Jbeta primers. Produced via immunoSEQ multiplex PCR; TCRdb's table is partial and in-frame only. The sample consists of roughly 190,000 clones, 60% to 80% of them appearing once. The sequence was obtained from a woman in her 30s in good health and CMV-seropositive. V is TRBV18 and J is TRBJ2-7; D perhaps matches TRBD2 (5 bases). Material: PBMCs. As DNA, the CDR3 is TGTGCCAGCTCACCGCCCTCTAGCCGACTCTCCTACGAGCAGTACTTC. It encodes CASSPPSSRLSYEQYF.